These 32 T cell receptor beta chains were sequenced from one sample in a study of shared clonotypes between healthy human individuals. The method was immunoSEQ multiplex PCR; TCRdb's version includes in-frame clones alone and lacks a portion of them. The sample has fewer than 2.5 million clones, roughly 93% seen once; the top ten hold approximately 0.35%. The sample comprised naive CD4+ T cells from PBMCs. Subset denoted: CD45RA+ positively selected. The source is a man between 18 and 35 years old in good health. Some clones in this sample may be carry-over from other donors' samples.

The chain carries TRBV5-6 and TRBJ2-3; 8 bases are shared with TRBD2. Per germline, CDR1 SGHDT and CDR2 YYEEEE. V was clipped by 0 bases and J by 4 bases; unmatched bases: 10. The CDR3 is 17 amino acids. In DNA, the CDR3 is TGTGCCAGCAGCTTGGCCCTCCTAGCGGGTATGGCAGATACGCAGTATTTT. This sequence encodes CASSLALLAGMADTQYF.

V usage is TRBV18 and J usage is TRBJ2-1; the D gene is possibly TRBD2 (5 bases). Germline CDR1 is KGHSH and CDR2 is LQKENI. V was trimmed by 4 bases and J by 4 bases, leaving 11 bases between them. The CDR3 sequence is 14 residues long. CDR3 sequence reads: CASSQTGGYNEQFF. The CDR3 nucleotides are TGTGCCAGCTCACAGACTGGAGGATACAATGAGCAGTTCTTC.

The CDR3 loop is CAWSGTDYEQYF. In DNA form, the CDR3 reads TGTGCCTGGAGCGGGACCGACTACGAGCAGTACTTC. The J gene is TRBJ2-7, the V gene TRBV30; D tentatively fits TRBD1 or TRBD2 (5 bases each). The CDR3 spans 12 residues. Germline V gives CDR1 GTSNPN, CDR2 SVGIG (reference sequence). The V end was cut by 3 bases, the J end by 3 bases, with 9 bases between.

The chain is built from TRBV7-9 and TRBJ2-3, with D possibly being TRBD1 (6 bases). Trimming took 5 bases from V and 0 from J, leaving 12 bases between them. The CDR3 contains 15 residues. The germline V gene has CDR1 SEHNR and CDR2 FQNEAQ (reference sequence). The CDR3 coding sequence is TGTGCCAGCAGCCAAGACAGGACTAGCACAGATACGCAGTATTTT. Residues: CASSQDRTSTDTQYF.

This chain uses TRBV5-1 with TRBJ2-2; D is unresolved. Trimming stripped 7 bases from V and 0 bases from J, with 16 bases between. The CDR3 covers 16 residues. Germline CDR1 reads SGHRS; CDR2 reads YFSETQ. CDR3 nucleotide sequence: TGCGCCAGCGACCGGGCGCCAAACCCGAACACCGGGGAGCTGTTTTTT. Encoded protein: CASDRAPNPNTGELFF. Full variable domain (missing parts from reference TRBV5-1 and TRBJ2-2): KAGVTQTPRYLIKTRGQQVTLSCSPISGHRSVSWYQQTPGQGLQFLFEYFSETQRNKGNFPGRFSGRQFSNSRSEMNVSTLELGDSALYLCASDRAPNPNTGELFFGEGSRLTVL.

In DNA, the CDR3 is TGTGCCAGCAGCCCCGGGACTAGCGGGAACACAGATACGCAGTATTTT. The encoded protein is CASSPGTSGNTDTQYF. The V call is TRBV11-2, the J call TRBJ2-3, with 13 bases aligning to TRBD2. The germline V gene has CDR1 SGHAT and CDR2 FQNNGV. V trimming: 5 bases; J trimming: 2 bases; junction bases outside the gene matches: 4. This CDR3 comprises 16 residues.

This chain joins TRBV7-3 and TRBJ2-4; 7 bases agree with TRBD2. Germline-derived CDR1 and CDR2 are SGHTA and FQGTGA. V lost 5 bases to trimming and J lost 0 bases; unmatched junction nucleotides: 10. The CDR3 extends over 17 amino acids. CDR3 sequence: CASSPGVGREAKNIQYF. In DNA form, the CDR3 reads TGTGCCAGCAGCCCCGGGGTGGGGAGGGAAGCCAAAAACATTCAGTACTTC.

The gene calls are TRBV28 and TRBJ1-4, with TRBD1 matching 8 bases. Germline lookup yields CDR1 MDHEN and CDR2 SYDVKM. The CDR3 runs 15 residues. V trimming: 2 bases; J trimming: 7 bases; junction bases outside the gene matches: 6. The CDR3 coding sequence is TGTGCCAGCAGTTTACAGGGGGCGCTCGGTGAAAAACTGTTTTTT. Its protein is CASSLQGALGEKLFF.

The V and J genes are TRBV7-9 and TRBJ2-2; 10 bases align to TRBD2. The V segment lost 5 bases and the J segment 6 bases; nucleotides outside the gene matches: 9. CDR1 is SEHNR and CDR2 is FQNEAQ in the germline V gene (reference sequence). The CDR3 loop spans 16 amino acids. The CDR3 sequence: CASSPLGLAGAGELFF. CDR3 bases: TGTGCCAGCAGCCCCTTAGGCCTAGCGGGAGCCGGGGAGCTGTTTTTT.

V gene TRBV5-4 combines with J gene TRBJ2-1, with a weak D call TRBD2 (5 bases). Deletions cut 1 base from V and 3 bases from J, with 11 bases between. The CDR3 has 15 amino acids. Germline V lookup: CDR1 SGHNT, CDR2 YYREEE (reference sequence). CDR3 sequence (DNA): TGTGCCAGCAGCTTGATCACTAGTGTCTACAATGAGCAGTTCTTC. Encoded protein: CASSLITSVYNEQFF.

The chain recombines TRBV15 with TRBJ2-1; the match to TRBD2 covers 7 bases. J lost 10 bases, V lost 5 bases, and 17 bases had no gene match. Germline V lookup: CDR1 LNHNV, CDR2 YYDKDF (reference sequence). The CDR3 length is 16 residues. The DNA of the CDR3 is TGTGCCACCAGCCAGTCTGGGGCGGGAGCGACCCTAGAGCAGTTCTTC. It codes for CATSQSGAGATLEQFF.

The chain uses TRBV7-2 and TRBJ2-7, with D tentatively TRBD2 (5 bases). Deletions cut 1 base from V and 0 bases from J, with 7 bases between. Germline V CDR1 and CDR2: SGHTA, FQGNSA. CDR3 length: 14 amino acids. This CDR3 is CASSLGLNSYEQYF. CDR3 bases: TGTGCCAGCAGCTTAGGACTAAACTCCTACGAGCAGTACTTC.

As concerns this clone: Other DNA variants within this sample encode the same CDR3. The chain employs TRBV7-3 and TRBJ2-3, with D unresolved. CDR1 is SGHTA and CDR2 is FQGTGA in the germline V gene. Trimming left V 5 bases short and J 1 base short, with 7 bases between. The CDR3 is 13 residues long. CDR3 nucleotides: TGTGCCAGCAGCCCCGCGGGCACAGATACGCAGTATTTT. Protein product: CASSPAGTDTQYF.

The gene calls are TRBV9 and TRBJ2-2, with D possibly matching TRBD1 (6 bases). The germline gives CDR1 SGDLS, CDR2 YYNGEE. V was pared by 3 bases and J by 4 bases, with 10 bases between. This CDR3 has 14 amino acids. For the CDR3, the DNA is TGTGCCAGCAGCGGGGACAAGAGCACCGGGGAGCTGTTTTTT. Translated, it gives CASSGDKSTGELFF.

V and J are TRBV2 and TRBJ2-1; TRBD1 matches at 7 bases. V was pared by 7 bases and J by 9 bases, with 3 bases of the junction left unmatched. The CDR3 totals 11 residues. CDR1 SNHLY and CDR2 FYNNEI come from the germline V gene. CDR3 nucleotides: TGTGCCAGCAATTACAGGGGTGAGCAGTTCTTC. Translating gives CASNYRGEQFF.

The CDR3 DNA reads TGTGCCAGCAGTGCTTCTGGGCTGAACACCGGGGAGCTGTTTTTT. It translates to CASSASGLNTGELFF. The gene calls are TRBV6-4 and TRBJ2-2; no reliable D call. CDR1 and CDR2 from the germline V gene are MRHNA and SNTAGT. Trimming took 4 bases from V and 1 from J, leaving 10 bases between them. This CDR3 contains 15 residues.

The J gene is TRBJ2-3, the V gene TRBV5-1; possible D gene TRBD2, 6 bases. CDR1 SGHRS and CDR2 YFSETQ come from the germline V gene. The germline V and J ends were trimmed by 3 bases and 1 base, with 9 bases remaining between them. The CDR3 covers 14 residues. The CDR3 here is CASSSTRRTDTQYF. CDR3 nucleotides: TGCGCCAGCAGCTCGACTAGGCGCACAGATACGCAGTATTTT.

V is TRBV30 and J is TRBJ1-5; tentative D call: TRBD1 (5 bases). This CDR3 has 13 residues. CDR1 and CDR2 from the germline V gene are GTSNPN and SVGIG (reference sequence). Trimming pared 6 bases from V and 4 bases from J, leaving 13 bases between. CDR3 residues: CACDRGLNQPQHF. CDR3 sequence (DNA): TGTGCCTGTGACCGGGGCCTAAATCAGCCCCAGCATTTT. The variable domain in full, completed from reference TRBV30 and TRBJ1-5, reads SQTIHQWPATLVQPVGSPLSLECTVEGTSNPNLYWYRQAAGRGLQLLFYSVGIGQISSEVPQNLSASRPQDRQFILSSKKLLLSDSGFYLCACDRGLNQPQHFGDGTRLSIL.

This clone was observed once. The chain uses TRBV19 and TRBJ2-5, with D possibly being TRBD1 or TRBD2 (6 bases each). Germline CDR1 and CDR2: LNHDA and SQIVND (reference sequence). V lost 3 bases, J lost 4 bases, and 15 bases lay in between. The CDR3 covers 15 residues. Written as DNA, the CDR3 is TGTGCCAGTAGTATCATAGGAGGGGGTGGAGAGACCCAGTACTTC. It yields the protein CASSIIGGGGETQYF.

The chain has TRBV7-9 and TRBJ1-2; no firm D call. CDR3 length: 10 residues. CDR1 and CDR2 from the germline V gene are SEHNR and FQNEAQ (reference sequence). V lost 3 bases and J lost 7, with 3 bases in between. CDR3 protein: CASSFGGYTF. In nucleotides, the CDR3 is TGTGCCAGCAGCTTCGGTGGCTACACCTTC.

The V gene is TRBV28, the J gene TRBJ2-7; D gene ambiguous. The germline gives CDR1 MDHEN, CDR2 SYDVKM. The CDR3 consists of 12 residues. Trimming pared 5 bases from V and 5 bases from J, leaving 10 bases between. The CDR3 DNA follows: TGTGCCAGCAGTCTACTAATGAACGAGCAGTACTTC. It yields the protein CASSLLMNEQYF.

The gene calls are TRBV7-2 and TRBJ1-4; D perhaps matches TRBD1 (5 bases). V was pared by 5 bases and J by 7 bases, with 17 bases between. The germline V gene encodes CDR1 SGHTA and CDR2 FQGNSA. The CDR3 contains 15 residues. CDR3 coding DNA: TGTGCCAGCAGCGGGGGACGAGGGTTTGCTGAAAAACTGTTTTTT. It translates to CASSGGRGFAEKLFF.

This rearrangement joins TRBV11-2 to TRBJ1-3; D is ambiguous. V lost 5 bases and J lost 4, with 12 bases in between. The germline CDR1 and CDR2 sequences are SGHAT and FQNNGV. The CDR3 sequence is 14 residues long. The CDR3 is CASSPRPTGNTIYF. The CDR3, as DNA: TGTGCCAGCAGCCCGAGACCGACCGGAAACACCATATATTTT.

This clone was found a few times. This chain's CDR3 is CASSQGTLGEAFF. Written as DNA, the CDR3 is TGTGCCAGCTCACAGGGGACGTTAGGTGAAGCTTTCTTT. The chain recombines TRBV18 with TRBJ1-1, with D possibly TRBD1 on 5 matching bases. CDR1 and CDR2 (germline): KGHSH, LQKENI. This CDR3 has 13 amino acids. V dropped 4 bases and J dropped 7 bases, with 13 bases sitting between them.

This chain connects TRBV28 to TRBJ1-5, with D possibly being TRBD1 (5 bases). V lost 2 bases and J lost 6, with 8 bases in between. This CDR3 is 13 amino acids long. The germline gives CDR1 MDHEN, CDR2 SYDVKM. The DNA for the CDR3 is TGTGCCAGCAGTTTAGGGGCACGTCAGCCCCAGCATTTT. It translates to CASSLGARQPQHF.

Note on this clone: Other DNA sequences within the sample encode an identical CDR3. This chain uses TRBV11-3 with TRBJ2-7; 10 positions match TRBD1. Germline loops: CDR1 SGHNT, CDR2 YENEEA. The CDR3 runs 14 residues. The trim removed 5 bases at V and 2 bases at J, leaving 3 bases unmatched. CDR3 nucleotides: TGTGCCAGCAGCCCAGGGACAGGGGCCTACGAGCAGTACTTC. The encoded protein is CASSPGTGAYEQYF. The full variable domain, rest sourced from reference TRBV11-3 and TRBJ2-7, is EAGVVQSPRYKIIEKKQPVAFWCNPISGHNTLYWYLQNLGQGPELLIRYENEEAVDDSQLPKDRFSAERLKGVDSTLKIQPAELGDSAVYLCASSPGTGAYEQYFGPGTRLTVT.

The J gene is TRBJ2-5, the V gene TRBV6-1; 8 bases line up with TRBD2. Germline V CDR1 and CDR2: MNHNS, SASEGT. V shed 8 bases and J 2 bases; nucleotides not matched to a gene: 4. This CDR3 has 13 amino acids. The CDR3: CASAGGLQETQYF. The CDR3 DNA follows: TGTGCCAGCGCGGGGGGCTTACAAGAGACCCAGTACTTC.

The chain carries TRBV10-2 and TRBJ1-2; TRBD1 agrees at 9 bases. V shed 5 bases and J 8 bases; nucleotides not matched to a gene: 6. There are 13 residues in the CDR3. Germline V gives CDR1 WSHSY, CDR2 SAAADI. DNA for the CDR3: TGCGCCAGCAGTAACAGGGGGCCGGAAGGCTACACCTTC. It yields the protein CASSNRGPEGYTF.

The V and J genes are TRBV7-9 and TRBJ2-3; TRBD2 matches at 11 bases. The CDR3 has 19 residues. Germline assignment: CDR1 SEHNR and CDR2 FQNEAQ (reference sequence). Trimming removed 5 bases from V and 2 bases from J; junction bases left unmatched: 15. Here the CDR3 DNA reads TGTGCCAGCAGCCAAGGAAGTAGCGGGAGGGCCCTTTACACAGATACGCAGTATTTT. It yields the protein CASSQGSSGRALYTDTQYF.

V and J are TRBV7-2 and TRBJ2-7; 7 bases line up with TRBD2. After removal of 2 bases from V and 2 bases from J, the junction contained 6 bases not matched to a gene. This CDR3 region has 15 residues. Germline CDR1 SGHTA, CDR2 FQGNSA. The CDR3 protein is CASSLLSGGPYEQYF. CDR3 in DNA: TGTGCCAGCAGCTTATTGTCGGGAGGCCCCTACGAGCAGTACTTC.

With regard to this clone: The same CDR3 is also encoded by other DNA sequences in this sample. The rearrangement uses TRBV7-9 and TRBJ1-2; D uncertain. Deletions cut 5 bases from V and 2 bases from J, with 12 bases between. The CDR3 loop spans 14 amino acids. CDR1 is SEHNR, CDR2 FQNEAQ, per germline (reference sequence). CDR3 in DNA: TGTGCCAGCAGCCCTCCTACGGACAACTATGGCTACACCTTC. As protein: CASSPPTDNYGYTF. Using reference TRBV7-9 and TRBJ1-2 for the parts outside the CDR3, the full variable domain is DTGVSQNPRHKITKRGQNVTFRCDPISEHNRLYWYRQTLGQGPEFLTYFQNEAQLEKSRLLSDRFSAERPKGSFSTLEIQRTEQGDSAMYLCASSPPTDNYGYTFGSGTRLTVV.

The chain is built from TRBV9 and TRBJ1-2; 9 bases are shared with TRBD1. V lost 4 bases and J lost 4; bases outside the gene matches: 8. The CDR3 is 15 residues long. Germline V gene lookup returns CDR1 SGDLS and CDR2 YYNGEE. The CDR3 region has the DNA TGTGCCAGCAGCCAGGGACAGGGAAGTTTCTATGGCTACACCTTC. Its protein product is CASSQGQGSFYGYTF.